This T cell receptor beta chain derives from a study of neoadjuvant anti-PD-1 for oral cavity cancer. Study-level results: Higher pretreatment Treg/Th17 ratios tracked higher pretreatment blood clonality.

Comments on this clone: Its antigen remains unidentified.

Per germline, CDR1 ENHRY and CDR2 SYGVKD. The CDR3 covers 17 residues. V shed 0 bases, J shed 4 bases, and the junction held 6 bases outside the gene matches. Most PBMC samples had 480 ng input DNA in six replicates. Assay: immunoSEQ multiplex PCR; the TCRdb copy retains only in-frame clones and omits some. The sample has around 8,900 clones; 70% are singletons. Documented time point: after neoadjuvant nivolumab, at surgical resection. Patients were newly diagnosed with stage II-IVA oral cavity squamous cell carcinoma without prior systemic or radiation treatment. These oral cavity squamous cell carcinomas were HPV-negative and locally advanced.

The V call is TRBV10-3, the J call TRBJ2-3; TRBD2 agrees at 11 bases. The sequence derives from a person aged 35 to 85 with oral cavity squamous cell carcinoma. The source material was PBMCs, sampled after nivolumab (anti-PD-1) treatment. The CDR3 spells CAISESGSGGAPDTQYF. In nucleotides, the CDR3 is TGTGCCATCAGTGAGTCGGGTAGCGGGGGGGCCCCAGATACGCAGTATTTT.